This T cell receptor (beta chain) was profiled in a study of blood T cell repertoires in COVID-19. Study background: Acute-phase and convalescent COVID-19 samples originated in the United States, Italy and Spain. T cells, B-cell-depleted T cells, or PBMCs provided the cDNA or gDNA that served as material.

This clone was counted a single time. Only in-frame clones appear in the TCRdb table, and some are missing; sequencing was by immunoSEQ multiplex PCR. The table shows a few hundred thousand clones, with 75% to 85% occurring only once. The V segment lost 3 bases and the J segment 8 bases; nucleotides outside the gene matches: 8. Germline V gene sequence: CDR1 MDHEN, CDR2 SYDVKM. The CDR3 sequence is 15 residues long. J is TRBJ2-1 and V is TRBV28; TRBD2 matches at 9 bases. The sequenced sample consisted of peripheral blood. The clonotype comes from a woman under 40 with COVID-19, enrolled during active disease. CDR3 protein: CASSLRLAGWDEQFF. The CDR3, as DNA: TGTGCCAGCAGTTTGCGGCTAGCGGGATGGGATGAGCAGTTCTTC.